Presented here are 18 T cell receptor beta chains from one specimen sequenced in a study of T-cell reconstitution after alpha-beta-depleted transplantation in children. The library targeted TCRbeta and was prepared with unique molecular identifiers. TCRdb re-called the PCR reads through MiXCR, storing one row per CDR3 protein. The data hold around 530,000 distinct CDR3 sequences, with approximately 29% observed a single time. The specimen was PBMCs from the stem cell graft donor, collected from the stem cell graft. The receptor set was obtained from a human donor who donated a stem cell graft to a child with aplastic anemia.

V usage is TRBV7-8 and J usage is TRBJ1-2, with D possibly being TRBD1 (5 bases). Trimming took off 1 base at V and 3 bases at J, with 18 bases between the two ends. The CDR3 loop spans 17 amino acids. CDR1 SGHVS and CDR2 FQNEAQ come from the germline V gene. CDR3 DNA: TGTGCCAGCAGCTTAGGCAGGGCCAGTCCCTGGCACTATGGCTACACCTTC. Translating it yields CASSLGRASPWHYGYTF.

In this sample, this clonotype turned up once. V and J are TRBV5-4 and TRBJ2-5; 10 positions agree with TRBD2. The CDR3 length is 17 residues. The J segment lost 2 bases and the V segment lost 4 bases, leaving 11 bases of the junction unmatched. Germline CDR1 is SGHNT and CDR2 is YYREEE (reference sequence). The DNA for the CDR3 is TGTGCCAGCAGCCTTATAAAGCTAGCGGGAGTTCAAGAGACCCAGTACTTC. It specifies CASSLIKLAGVQETQYF.

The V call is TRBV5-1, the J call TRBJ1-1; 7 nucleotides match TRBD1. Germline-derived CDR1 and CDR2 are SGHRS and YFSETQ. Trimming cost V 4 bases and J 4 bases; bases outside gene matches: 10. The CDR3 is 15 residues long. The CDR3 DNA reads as TGCGCCAGCAGCATTGACAGGGAAATAAGCACTGAAGCTTTCTTT. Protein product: CASSIDREISTEAFF.

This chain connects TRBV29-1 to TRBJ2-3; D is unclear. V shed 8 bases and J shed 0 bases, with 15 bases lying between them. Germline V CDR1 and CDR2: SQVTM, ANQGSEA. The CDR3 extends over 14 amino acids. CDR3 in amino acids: CSQSLRLSTDTQYF. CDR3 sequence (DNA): TGCAGCCAAAGCTTGCGGTTAAGCACAGATACGCAGTATTTT.

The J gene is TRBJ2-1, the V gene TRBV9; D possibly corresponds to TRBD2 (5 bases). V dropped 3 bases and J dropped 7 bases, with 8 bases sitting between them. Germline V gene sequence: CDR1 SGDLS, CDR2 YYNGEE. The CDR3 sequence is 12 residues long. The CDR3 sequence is CASSGPGNEQFF. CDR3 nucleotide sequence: TGTGCCAGCAGCGGTCCGGGAAATGAGCAGTTCTTC.

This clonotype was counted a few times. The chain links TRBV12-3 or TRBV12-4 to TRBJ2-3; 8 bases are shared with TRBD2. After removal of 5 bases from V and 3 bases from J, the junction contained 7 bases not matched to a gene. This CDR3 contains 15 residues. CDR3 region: CASSPGVAGTDTQYF. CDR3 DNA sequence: TGTGCCAGCAGTCCCGGGGTAGCGGGGACAGATACGCAGTATTTT.

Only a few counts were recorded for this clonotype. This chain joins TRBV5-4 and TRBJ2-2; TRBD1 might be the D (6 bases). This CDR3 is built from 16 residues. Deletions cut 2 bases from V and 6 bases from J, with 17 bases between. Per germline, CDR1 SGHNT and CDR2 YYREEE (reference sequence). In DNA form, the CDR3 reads TGTGCCAGCAGCTTACCCAAAGGGGGTCCCGCCGGGGAGCTGTTTTTT. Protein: CASSLPKGGPAGELFF.

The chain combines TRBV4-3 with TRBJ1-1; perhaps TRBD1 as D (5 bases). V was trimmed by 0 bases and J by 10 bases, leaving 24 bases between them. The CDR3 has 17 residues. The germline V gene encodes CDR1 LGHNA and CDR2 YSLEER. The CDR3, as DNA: TGCGCCAGCAGCCAAGATGGTGGGCAGGGATATGTCTTGGGAGCTTTCTTT. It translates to CASSQDGGQGYVLGAFF.

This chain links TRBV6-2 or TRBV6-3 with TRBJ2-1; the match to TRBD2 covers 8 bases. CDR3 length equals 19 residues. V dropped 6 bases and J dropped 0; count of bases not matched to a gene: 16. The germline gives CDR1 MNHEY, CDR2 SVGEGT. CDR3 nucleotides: TGTGCCAGCAGCTCTGCAGGGTACGGACTAGCAAGCTCCTACAATGAGCAGTTCTTC. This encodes CASSSAGYGLASSYNEQFF.

The CDR3 bases are TGCAGCGTTGGAGAGAGACAGCCCCAGCATTTT. As protein: CSVGERQPQHF. The rearrangement joins TRBV29-1 to TRBJ1-5; no reliable D call. The germline V gene has CDR1 SQVTM and CDR2 ANQGSEA. V was clipped by 4 bases and J by 7 bases, with 8 bases between them. The CDR3 length is 11 residues.

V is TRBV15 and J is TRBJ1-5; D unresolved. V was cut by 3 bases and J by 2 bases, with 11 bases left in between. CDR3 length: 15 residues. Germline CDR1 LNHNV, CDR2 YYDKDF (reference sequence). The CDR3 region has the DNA TGTGCCACCAGCAGGGTTGTAAGGGGCAATCAGCCCCAGCATTTT. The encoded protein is CATSRVVRGNQPQHF.

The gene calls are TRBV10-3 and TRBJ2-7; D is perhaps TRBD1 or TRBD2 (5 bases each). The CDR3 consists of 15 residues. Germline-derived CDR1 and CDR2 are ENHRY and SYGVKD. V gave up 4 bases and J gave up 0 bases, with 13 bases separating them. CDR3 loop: CAISGSPGSSYEQYF. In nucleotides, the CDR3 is TGTGCCATCAGTGGTAGCCCAGGGAGCTCCTACGAGCAGTACTTC.

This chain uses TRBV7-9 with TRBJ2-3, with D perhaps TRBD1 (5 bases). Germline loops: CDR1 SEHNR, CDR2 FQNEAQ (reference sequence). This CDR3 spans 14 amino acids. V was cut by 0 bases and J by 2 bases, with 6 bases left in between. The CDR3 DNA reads TGTGCCAGCAGCTTAGCGGGGCACACAGATACGCAGTATTTT. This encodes CASSLAGHTDTQYF.

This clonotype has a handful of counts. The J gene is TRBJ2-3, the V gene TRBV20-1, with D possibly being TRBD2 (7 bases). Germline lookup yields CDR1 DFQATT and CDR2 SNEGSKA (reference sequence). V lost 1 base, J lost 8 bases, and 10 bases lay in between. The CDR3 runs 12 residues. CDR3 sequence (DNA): TGCAGTGCTAGAGGGGAGGGGGGTACGCAGTATTTT. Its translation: CSARGEGGTQYF.

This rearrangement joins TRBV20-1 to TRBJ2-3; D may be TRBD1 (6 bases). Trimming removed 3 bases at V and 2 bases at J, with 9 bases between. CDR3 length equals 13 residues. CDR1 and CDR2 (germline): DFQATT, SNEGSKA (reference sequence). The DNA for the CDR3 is TGCAGTGCTAGGCAGGGGATCACAGATACGCAGTATTTT. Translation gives CSARQGITDTQYF.

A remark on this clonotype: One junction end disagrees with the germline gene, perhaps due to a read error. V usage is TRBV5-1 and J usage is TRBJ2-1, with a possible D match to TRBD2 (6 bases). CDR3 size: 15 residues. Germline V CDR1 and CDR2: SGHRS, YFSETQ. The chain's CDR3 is CASSQTRSSYNEQIF. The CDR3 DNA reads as TGCGCCAGCAGCCAGACTAGGAGCTCCTACAATGAGCAGATCTTC.

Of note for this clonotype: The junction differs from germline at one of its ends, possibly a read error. The CDR3: CASSLVWPAGRTNTGELFF. The CDR3 DNA follows: TGTGCCAGCAGCTTAGTTTGGCCTGCGGGGAGAACGAACACCGGGGAGCTGTTTTTC. This rearrangement joins TRBV7-8 to TRBJ2-2; D is perhaps TRBD2 (6 bases). Germline CDR1 reads SGHVS; CDR2 reads FQNEAQ. The CDR3 loop spans 19 amino acids. The whole variable domain, remainder taken from reference TRBV7-8 and TRBJ2-2, is GAGVSQSPRYKVAKRGQDVALRCDPISGHVSLFWYQQALGQGPEFLTYFQNEAQLDKSGLPSDRFFAERPEGSVSTLKIQRTQQEDSAVYLCASSLVWPAGRTNTGELFFGEGSRLTVL.

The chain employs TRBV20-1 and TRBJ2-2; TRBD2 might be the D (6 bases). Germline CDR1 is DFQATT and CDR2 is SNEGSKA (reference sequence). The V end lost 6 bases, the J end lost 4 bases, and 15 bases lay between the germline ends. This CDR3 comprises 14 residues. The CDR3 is CSASREPGTGELFF. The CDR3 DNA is TGCAGTGCAAGCCGGGAGCCCGGCACCGGGGAGCTGTTTTTT.